This T cell receptor (beta chain) appears in the sequencing data of a study of blood T cell repertoires in COVID-19. Study-wide background: The United States, Italy and Spain were the sources of the acute and convalescent COVID-19 samples. T cells, B-cell-depleted T cells, or PBMCs provided the cDNA or gDNA that served as material.

Only in-frame clones appear in the TCRdb table, and some are missing; sequencing was by immunoSEQ multiplex PCR. The table has 250,000 to 300,000 clones, more than 70% seen once. The CDR3 spans 17 residues. V was clipped by 0 bases and J by 1 base; unmatched bases: 6. CDR1 and CDR2 (germline): LGHNA, YSLEER. This chain uses TRBV4-3 with TRBJ2-7; 10 positions match TRBD2. The sample taken for sequencing was peripheral blood. The clonotype originates from a woman in her 30s with COVID-19, enrolled during active disease. The DNA for the CDR3 is TGCGCCAGCAGCCAAGATTGGCTAGCGGGAGAATCCTACGAGCAGTACTTC. It specifies CASSQDWLAGESYEQYF.